Sequencing of this T cell receptor (beta chain) was carried out in a study of persistence of HIV-infected CD4 T cells. The study, taken as a whole, reports: Antigen-responding cells were enriched for degenerate expanded CDR3beta sequences.

A note on this clone: Its antigen remains unknown.

Cells were stimulated with CMV-infected fibroblast lysates at about 10 ug/mL. CD40L/CD69 double-negative CD45RO-high memory CD4+ T cells were collected. The V segment lost 4 bases and the J segment 6 bases; nucleotides outside the gene matches: 11. This CDR3 is 15 amino acids long. The germline V gene has CDR1 WSHSY and CDR2 SAAADI. Sequencing used immunoSEQ version 4 in survey mode. Sequencing used immunoSEQ multiplex PCR; TCRdb keeps in-frame clones, though not all of them. The sample contains 50,000 or so clones, more than 60% of which appear only once. This sequence originates from an adult man with HIV who was CMV-seropositive. This sequence joins TRBV10-2 and TRBJ1-1, with TRBD1 matching over 7 bases. This material consisted of CD4+ T cells sorted from PBMCs after approximately 20-hour stimulation, taken from a patient who received antiretroviral therapy. The CDR3 nucleotides are TGCGCCAGCAGTGGGCTTTTCGACAGGGTCCCTGAAGCTTTCTTT. Protein product: CASSGLFDRVPEAFF.